The next 31 T cell receptor beta chains were all read from a single sample in a study of blood T cell repertoires in COVID-19. TCRdb's copy holds only in-frame clones and misses some; the assay was immunoSEQ multiplex PCR. Of a few hundred thousand clones in the sample, approximately 80% were seen once. Sequenced material: peripheral blood. Receptors originate from a man younger than 45 with active or convalescent COVID-19.

The V call is TRBV28, the J call TRBJ1-3; the D is unclear. V lost 7 bases, J lost 8 bases, and 15 bases lay in between. The CDR3 has 13 amino acids. The germline CDR1 and CDR2 sequences are MDHEN and SYDVKM. DNA for the CDR3: TGTGCCAGCACCCCCCCCCGGTTGGACACCATATATTTT. Encoded protein: CASTPPRLDTIYF.

The chain has TRBV3-1 (or the pseudogene TRBV3-2) and TRBJ2-7; the D is unclear. Deletions cut 1 base from V and 4 bases from J, with 11 bases between. The CDR3 consists of 14 residues. The germline CDR1 and CDR2 sequences are LGHDT and YNNKEL (reference sequence). CDR3 bases: TGTGCCAGCAGCCAAGGTTCTGCGGAGTACGAGCAGTACTTC. Amino acids: CASSQGSAEYEQYF.

V is TRBV5-1 and J is TRBJ1-6, with 8 bases lining up with TRBD1. The CDR3 contains 16 residues. Germline loops: CDR1 SGHRS, CDR2 YFSETQ. Trimming removed 4 bases from V and 7 bases from J; junction bases left unmatched: 10. CDR3 in amino acids: CASSLGQGDNNSPLHF. CDR3 DNA: TGCGCCAGCAGCCTCGGACAGGGAGATAACAATTCACCCCTCCACTTT.

The V and J genes are TRBV6-5 and TRBJ2-1; TRBD2 agrees at 13 bases. This CDR3 has 16 residues. In germline, CDR1 is MNHEY, CDR2 SVGAGI. The V segment lost 0 bases and the J segment 5 bases; nucleotides outside the gene matches: 1. The CDR3 loop reads CASSYSTSGGHNEQFF. The CDR3 coding sequence is TGTGCCAGCAGTTACTCGACTAGCGGGGGGCACAATGAGCAGTTCTTC.

The gene calls are TRBV10-3 and TRBJ2-7, with TRBD1 identical over 9 bases. Germline CDR1 and CDR2: ENHRY and SYGVKD. This CDR3 has 14 residues. The junction had 9 bases not matched to a gene; V was cut back by 7 bases and J by 5 bases. CDR3 protein: CAINTLGQGDEQYF. CDR3 nucleotide sequence: TGTGCCATCAACACCTTGGGACAGGGAGACGAGCAGTACTTC.

This clone was observed a few times. The rearrangement links TRBV4-3 to TRBJ2-1; a weak D match, TRBD2 (6 bases). The CDR3 sequence is 16 residues long. CDR1 and CDR2 (germline): LGHNA, YSLEER. V lost 1 base and J 7 bases, leaving 17 bases between the germline ends. CDR3 loop: CASSQGGGVIGNEQFF. The CDR3, as DNA: TGCGCCAGCAGCCAAGGGGGCGGGGTTATCGGGAATGAGCAGTTCTTC.

The chain couples TRBV4-3 to TRBJ1-5, with D uncertain. V lost 1 base, J lost 5 bases, and 6 bases lay in between. The CDR3 is made up of 13 amino acids. Germline V gene data show CDR1 as LGHNA and CDR2 as YSLEER. The DNA of the CDR3 is TGCGCCAGCAGCCAAGTTATCCATCAGCCCCAGCATTTT. This gives the protein CASSQVIHQPQHF.

The rearrangement uses TRBV4-1 and TRBJ2-1, with 7 bases that match TRBD1. The CDR3 contains 14 residues. V lost 5 bases to trimming and J lost 3 bases; unmatched junction nucleotides: 4. Germline loops: CDR1 MGHRA, CDR2 YSYEKL. CDR3: CASSTRQGYNEQFF. CDR3 DNA: TGCGCCAGCAGCACTCGACAGGGCTACAATGAGCAGTTCTTC.

The table lists this clone with a count of one. CDR3 coding DNA: TGTGCCACTATGACAGGGAAGTCCACTGAAGCTTTCTTT. Protein product: CATMTGKSTEAFF. This sequence joins TRBV19 and TRBJ1-1; 7 bases fit TRBD1. The germline CDR1 and CDR2 sequences are LNHDA and SQIVND (reference sequence). The CDR3 is made up of 13 amino acids. After removal of 10 bases from V and 4 bases from J, the junction contained 9 bases not matched to a gene.

The chain couples TRBV28 to TRBJ2-5, with D possibly TRBD1 on 5 matching bases. Trimming cost V 4 bases and J 4 bases, with 10 bases left between them. Germline values: CDR1 MDHEN, CDR2 SYDVKM. The CDR3 is 13 amino acids. The CDR3 region is CASSSRVPETQYF. Written as DNA, the CDR3 is TGTGCCAGCAGTTCCAGGGTCCCAGAGACCCAGTACTTC.

CDR3 residues: CASSVDWDRESLRANVLTF. CDR3 nucleotide sequence: TGTGCCAGCAGCGTAGATTGGGACAGGGAATCCTTGAGGGCCAACGTCCTGACTTTC. V and J are TRBV9 and TRBJ2-6; 9 positions match TRBD1. The CDR3 extends over 19 amino acids. Germline CDR1 is SGDLS and CDR2 is YYNGEE. V was clipped by 0 bases and J by 5 bases; unmatched bases: 12.

The V gene is TRBV24-1, the J gene TRBJ2-3; 9 nucleotides match TRBD2. Trimming cost V 3 bases and J 7 bases; bases outside gene matches: 22. This CDR3 contains 20 residues. Germline CDR1 KGHDR, CDR2 SFDVKD. CDR3 nucleotide sequence: TGTGCCACCAGTGATCGGACACCCGGGCGTAGCGGGAGCCCCCCGCATACGCAGTATTTT. Translated: CATSDRTPGRSGSPPHTQYF.

V gene TRBV5-1 combines with J gene TRBJ1-6; D remains ambiguous. Trimming shortened V by 4 bases and J by 6 bases, and 14 bases separated the two germline ends. Germline lookup yields CDR1 SGHRS and CDR2 YFSETQ. The CDR3 has 15 amino acids. The CDR3 DNA is TGCGCCAGCAGCCTCCGGCGGGATCCTAATTCACCCCTCCACTTT. This codes for CASSLRRDPNSPLHF.

This CDR3 reads CASSFGVDRASGYTF. CDR3 bases: TGTGCCAGCAGCTTTGGGGTGGACAGGGCTTCTGGCTACACCTTC. The rearrangement links TRBV7-9 to TRBJ1-2, with 8 bases identical to TRBD1. CDR3 length equals 15 residues. Germline assignment: CDR1 SEHNR and CDR2 FQNEAQ (reference sequence). The trim removed 3 bases at V and 7 bases at J, leaving 10 bases unmatched.

CDR3 loop: CASYGGAHTEAFF. The CDR3 region has the DNA TGTGCCAGCTACGGGGGGGCACACACTGAAGCTTTCTTT. The chain is built from TRBV28 and TRBJ1-1; a possible D gene is TRBD1 (6 bases). Germline CDR1 MDHEN, CDR2 SYDVKM. The V and J ends lost 8 bases and 3 bases respectively, with 13 bases between them. This CDR3 is built from 13 residues.

The chain is built from TRBV5-1 and TRBJ2-5, with TRBD1 matching over 8 bases. Trimming removed 3 bases from V and 2 bases from J; junction bases left unmatched: 6. Germline loops: CDR1 SGHRS, CDR2 YFSETQ. This CDR3 region has 15 residues. CDR3 sequence: CASSSGQGNQETQYF. CDR3 DNA: TGCGCCAGCAGCTCCGGACAGGGAAATCAAGAGACCCAGTACTTC. The full variable domain, with the rest looked up from reference TRBV5-1 and TRBJ2-5, is KAGVTQTPRYLIKTRGQQVTLSCSPISGHRSVSWYQQTPGQGLQFLFEYFSETQRNKGNFPGRFSGRQFSNSRSEMNVSTLELGDSALYLCASSSGQGNQETQYFGPGTRLLVL.

The gene calls are TRBV20-1 and TRBJ2-1, with 13 positions matching TRBD2. The V segment lost 3 bases and the J segment 3 bases; nucleotides outside the gene matches: 5. CDR1 and CDR2 from the germline V gene are DFQATT and SNEGSKA (reference sequence). The CDR3 loop spans 16 amino acids. The CDR3 region is CSASYGLAGDYNEQFF. The CDR3 DNA is TGCAGTGCTAGTTACGGACTAGCGGGAGACTACAATGAGCAGTTCTTC.

V gene TRBV6-6 combines with J gene TRBJ2-3, with a possible D match to TRBD1 (6 bases). V gave up 6 bases and J gave up 0 bases, with 13 bases separating them. There are 15 residues in the CDR3. Germline V gene lookup returns CDR1 MNHNY and CDR2 SVGAGI (reference sequence). CDR3 DNA: TGTGCCAGCAGACCCCGGGACACTAGCACAGATACGCAGTATTTT. Translated, it gives CASRPRDTSTDTQYF.

The V call is TRBV5-1, the J call TRBJ1-1; D is uncertain. V gave up 0 bases and J gave up 6 bases, with 9 bases separating them. CDR1 and CDR2 from the germline V gene are SGHRS and YFSETQ. The CDR3 runs 13 residues. The CDR3 spells CASSLVGVAEAFF. CDR3 DNA sequence: TGCGCCAGCAGCTTGGTTGGAGTTGCTGAAGCTTTCTTT.

This clone was seen a single time. The CDR3 sequence: CASTWTGPFYGYTF. CDR3 nucleotides: TGTGCCAGCACTTGGACAGGGCCTTTCTATGGCTACACCTTC. This chain links TRBV5-6 with TRBJ1-2, with 8 nucleotides matching TRBD1. J lost 4 bases, V lost 6 bases, and 8 bases had no gene match. This CDR3 region has 14 residues. CDR1 is SGHDT, CDR2 YYEEEE, per germline.

The chain combines TRBV25-1 with TRBJ2-4; 8 bases are shared with TRBD2. In germline, CDR1 is MGHDK, CDR2 SYGVNS. The trim removed 1 base at V and 1 base at J, leaving 6 bases unmatched. This CDR3 has 17 residues. The CDR3 DNA sequence: TGTGCCAGCAGTGAATTGCGGGGGGCCTTGGCCAAAAACATTCAGTACTTC. Translated, it gives CASSELRGALAKNIQYF.

This chain links TRBV6-6 with TRBJ1-6; D may be TRBD1 (6 bases). The germline V gene has CDR1 MNHNY and CDR2 SVGAGI (reference sequence). The CDR3 is made up of 16 amino acids. Trimming took 5 bases from V and 7 from J, leaving 18 bases between them. CDR3 residues: CASSGQGQRFNSPLHF. In DNA, the CDR3 is TGTGCCAGCAGTGGACAAGGACAGCGCTTCAATTCACCCCTCCACTTT.

This clone was found once. The chain couples TRBV5-8 to TRBJ2-3; D remains unclear. Germline CDR1 and CDR2: SGHTS and YDEGEE. CDR3 length equals 17 residues. Trimming left V 3 bases short and J 2 bases short, with 19 bases between. Here the CDR3 reads CASSSRTSGWFTDTQYF. For the CDR3, the DNA is TGTGCCAGCAGCTCCCGAACCTCCGGGTGGTTCACAGATACGCAGTATTTT.

The gene calls are TRBV4-3 and TRBJ2-5; D might be TRBD2 (6 bases). The CDR3 is 15 residues long. Germline V gives CDR1 LGHNA, CDR2 YSLEER. Trimming left V 3 bases short and J 5 bases short, with 16 bases between. As DNA, the CDR3 is TGCGCCAGCAGCCAGGGGACTCTCCCGACGGAGACCCAGTACTTC. Amino acid sequence: CASSQGTLPTETQYF.

This clone was observed a handful of times. This sequence joins TRBV18 and TRBJ1-3; D unresolved. CDR3 length: 16 amino acids. Trimming pared 0 bases from V and 0 bases from J, leaving 9 bases between. Germline V CDR1 and CDR2: KGHSH, LQKENI. The CDR3 is CASSPPSLSSGNTIYF. The CDR3 coding sequence is TGTGCCAGCTCACCACCGAGTCTGAGCTCTGGAAACACCATATATTTT.

The rearrangement joins TRBV29-1 to TRBJ1-1; tentatively, D is TRBD1 (5 bases). Germline assignment: CDR1 SQVTM and CDR2 ANQGSEA. Trimming removed 3 bases from V and 0 bases from J, with 11 bases in between. The CDR3 extends over 14 amino acids. CDR3 nucleotides: TGCAGCGTTGAGGTCCTGGACATGAACACTGAAGCTTTCTTT. Protein product: CSVEVLDMNTEAFF.

The chain employs TRBV12-3 or TRBV12-4 and TRBJ2-7, with 7 bases lining up with TRBD2. With V trimmed by 8 bases and J by 0 bases, 4 bases remained unmatched. The CDR3 runs 13 residues. The CDR3 coding sequence is TGTGCCAGCGCGAGCGGGACCTCCTACGAGCAGTACTTC. Translated, it gives CASASGTSYEQYF.

The J gene is TRBJ1-2, the V gene TRBV10-2; D might be TRBD1 (5 bases). Germline V gives CDR1 WSHSY, CDR2 SAAADI. This CDR3 spans 13 amino acids. The V gene lost 3 bases and the J gene lost 2 bases, with 7 bases spanning the gap. For the CDR3, the DNA is TGCGCCAGCAGTGACAGGGAAAACTATGGCTACACCTTC. Its protein product is CASSDRENYGYTF.

The rearrangement links TRBV7-9 to TRBJ2-1; 8 positions match TRBD2. V shed 6 bases, J shed 7 bases, and the junction held 5 bases outside the gene matches. In germline, CDR1 is SEHNR, CDR2 FQNEAQ (reference sequence). CDR3 length: 13 amino acids. CDR3 nucleotide sequence: TGTGCCAGCAGGGAATCTAGCGGGAATGAGCAGTTCTTC. It yields the protein CASRESSGNEQFF.

J is TRBJ2-7 and V is TRBV5-1; 9 bases align to TRBD2. The V segment lost 3 bases and the J segment 2 bases; nucleotides outside the gene matches: 9. The CDR3 has 16 residues. Germline CDR1 SGHRS, CDR2 YFSETQ. As DNA, the CDR3 is TGCGCCAGCAGCTGGGGAATGGCGGGAGGGCCCTACGAGCAGTACTTC. It encodes CASSWGMAGGPYEQYF.

A remark on this clone: At one of its ends the junction is not consistent with the germline gene, which may arise from a read error. The gene calls are TRBV7-7 and TRBJ2-5, with a possible D match to TRBD1 (5 bases). The length of the CDR3 is 15 residues. Germline V CDR1 and CDR2: SSHAT, FNYEAQ (reference sequence). CDR3 amino acids: CASSLQRGSGETQYF. CDR3 nucleotides: TGTGCTAGCAGCTTGCAAAGGGGTTCAGGAGAGACCCAGTACTTC.